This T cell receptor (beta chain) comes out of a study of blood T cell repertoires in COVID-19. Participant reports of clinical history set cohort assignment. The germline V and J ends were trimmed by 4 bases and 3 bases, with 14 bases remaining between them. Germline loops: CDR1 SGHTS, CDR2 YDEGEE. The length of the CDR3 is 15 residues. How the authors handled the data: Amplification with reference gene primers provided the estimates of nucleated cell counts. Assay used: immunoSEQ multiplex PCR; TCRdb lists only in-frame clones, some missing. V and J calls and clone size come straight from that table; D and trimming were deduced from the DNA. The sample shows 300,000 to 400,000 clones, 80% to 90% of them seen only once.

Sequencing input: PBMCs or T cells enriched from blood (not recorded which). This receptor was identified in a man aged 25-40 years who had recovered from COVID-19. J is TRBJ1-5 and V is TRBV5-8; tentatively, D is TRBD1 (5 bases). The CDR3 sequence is CASSPWGIFNQPQHF. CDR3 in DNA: TGTGCCAGCAGCCCATGGGGCATATTCAATCAGCCCCAGCATTTT.